The rows below give T cell receptor beta chains drawn from one sample of a study of shared clonotypes between healthy human individuals. Only in-frame clones appear in the TCRdb table, and some are missing; sequencing was by immunoSEQ multiplex PCR. The sample contains roughly 2.6 million clones, just over 90% of which appear only once. Sequencing used naive CD4+ T cells sorted from blood. All receptors come from a man aged 18 to 29 in good health. Both conserved end residues are part of each CDR3. D genes are given only for firm matches. Size tells how often a clone was seen (once, few, many) or the class of an expanded clone, and some rows leave it out.

D gene | J gene | clone size | V gene | CDR3 protein | CDR3 DNA
TRBD2 | TRBJ2-3 | . | TRBV11-2 | CASSLLTSLTDTQYF | TGTGCCAGCAGCTTGCTGACTAGCCTCACAGATACGCAGTATTTT
. | TRBJ2-3 | . | TRBV6-5 | CASSNGPTTDTQYF | TGTGCCAGCAGTAACGGGCCTACCACAGATACGCAGTATTTT
. | TRBJ1-4 | . | TRBV5-1 | CASSRNPTNEKLFF | TGCGCCAGCAGCAGGAACCCAACTAATGAAAAACTGTTTTTT
TRBD2 | TRBJ2-1 | . | TRBV5-4 | CASSLPGGTSGRNEQFF | TGTGCCAGCAGCCTACCTGGTGGGACTAGCGGGAGAAATGAGCAGTTCTTC
TRBD1 | TRBJ2-7 | . | TRBV7-2 | CASSLGTGRTYEQYF | TGTGCCAGCAGCTTAGGGACAGGTCGAACCTACGAGCAGTACTTC
. | TRBJ1-4 | . | TRBV19 | CASRDPGLTNEKLFF | TGTGCCAGTAGAGATCCAGGGTTGACTAATGAAAAACTGTTTTTT
TRBD1 | TRBJ2-5 | once | TRBV11-2 | CASSTDRGVQETQYF | TGTGCCAGCAGTACTGACAGGGGAGTACAAGAGACCCAGTACTTC
. | TRBJ2-7 | . | TRBV2 | CASSGGIEQYF | TGTGCCAGCTCGGGCGGGATCGAGCAGTACTTC
. | TRBJ1-2 | . | TRBV5-1 | CASSPQGDYGYTF | TGCGCCAGCAGCCCACAGGGAGACTATGGCTACACCTTC
. | TRBJ2-7 | . | TRBV18 | CASSPGLDYEQYF | TGTGCCAGCTCACCGGGGCTTGACTACGAGCAGTACTTC
. | TRBJ2-7 | . | TRBV5-1 | CASSLVGTYYEQYF | TGCGCCAGCAGCTTGGTAGGGACATACTACGAGCAGTACTTC
TRBD2 | TRBJ2-3 | . | TRBV27 | CASSRGLAGVGADTQYF | TGTGCCAGCAGTCGTGGCCTAGCGGGAGTCGGGGCAGATACGCAGTATTTT
TRBD2 | TRBJ2-7 | . | TRBV7-2 | CASSLGIAGLEQYF | TGTGCCAGCAGCTTAGGGATAGCGGGACTCGAGCAGTACTTC
. | TRBJ2-1 | . | TRBV7-9 | CASSPGREAGNEQFF | TGTGCCAGCAGCCCCGGTAGGGAGGCGGGCAATGAGCAGTTCTTC
. | TRBJ2-7 | . | TRBV7-2 | CASSRDWRKTYEQYF | TGTGCCAGCAGCCGGGACTGGAGAAAAACCTACGAGCAGTACTTC
TRBD1 | TRBJ2-5 | . | TRBV10-2 | CASSVSRDRGRETQYF | TGCGCCAGCAGTGTGTCTAGGGACAGGGGGAGAGAGACCCAGTACTTC
TRBD2 | TRBJ2-3 | . | TRBV9 | CASSWSGLAGNTDTQYF | TGTGCCAGCAGCTGGAGCGGGCTAGCGGGGAACACAGATACGCAGTATTTT
. | TRBJ1-1 | . | TRBV18 | CASSPGQNTEAFF | TGTGCCAGCTCACCCGGGCAGAACACTGAAGCTTTCTTT
TRBD1 | TRBJ2-6 | . | TRBV6-5 | CASSFYRGSGANVLTF | TGTGCCAGCAGTTTCTACAGGGGCTCTGGGGCCAACGTCCTGACTTTC
. | TRBJ1-5 | few | TRBV2 | CASSETGHSNQPQHF | TGTGCCAGCAGTGAAACCGGGCATAGCAATCAGCCCCAGCATTTT
TRBD2 | TRBJ2-3 | . | TRBV5-4 | CASRRGILAGSTDTQYF | TGTGCCAGCAGACGCGGGATATTAGCGGGTAGCACAGATACGCAGTATTTT
. | TRBJ1-5 | . | TRBV19 | CASSMKGGNSNQPQHF | TGTGCCAGTAGTATGAAAGGGGGGAATAGCAATCAGCCCCAGCATTTT
. | TRBJ2-5 | . | TRBV5-1 | CASSTNRLNQETQYF | TGCGCCAGCAGCACAAACAGGCTTAACCAAGAGACCCAGTACTTC
TRBD1 | TRBJ2-5 | . | TRBV7-2 | CASSSGTGWQETQYF | TGTGCCAGCAGTTCCGGGACAGGCTGGCAAGAGACCCAGTACTTC
TRBD1 | TRBJ1-1 | . | TRBV2 | CASSRSTGILMNTEAFF | TGTGCCAGCAGTCGATCGACAGGGATCCTCATGAACACTGAAGCTTTCTTT
TRBD2 | TRBJ2-1 | . | TRBV14 | CASSPPGTSGNNEQFF | TGTGCCAGCAGCCCGCCCGGGACTAGCGGAAACAATGAGCAGTTCTTC
. | TRBJ1-1 | . | TRBV9 | CASSWYENTEAFF | TGTGCCAGCAGCTGGTATGAGAACACTGAAGCTTTCTTT
TRBD2 | TRBJ2-7 | . | TRBV5-1 | CASSLRTSGGLSYEQYF | TGCGCCAGCAGCTTACGGACTAGCGGGGGTCTTTCCTACGAGCAGTACTTC
TRBD2 | TRBJ2-5 | . | TRBV7-3 | CASSLTGTSEIETQYF | TGTGCCAGCAGCTTAACGGGGACTAGCGAGATTGAGACCCAGTACTTC
TRBD2 | TRBJ2-1 | . | TRBV30 | CAWSIPGGQFF | TGTGCCTGGAGTATCCCGGGGGGGCAGTTCTTC
TRBD2 | TRBJ2-1 | . | TRBV30 | CAWSAGLAGSGQFF | TGTGCCTGGAGTGCGGGACTAGCGGGGTCCGGACAGTTCTTC
. | TRBJ2-1 | . | TRBV11-2 | CASSSHTIEQFF | TGTGCCAGCAGCTCACACACGATAGAGCAGTTCTTC
TRBD2 | TRBJ2-5 | . | TRBV5-5 | CASSLVLAGGVETQYF | TGTGCCAGCAGCTTGGTTTTAGCGGGGGGAGTAGAGACCCAGTACTTC
. | TRBJ2-7 | . | TRBV18 | CASSPRFSRDERYEQYF | TGTGCCAGCTCACCACGTTTCTCCCGGGACGAGAGGTACGAGCAGTACTTC
TRBD2 | TRBJ2-3 | . | TRBV7-9 | CASSLRPGGSTDTQYF | TGTGCCAGCAGCTTGCGGCCGGGAGGTAGCACAGATACGCAGTATTTT
. | TRBJ1-5 | . | TRBV15 | CATSRGGLNQPQHF | TGTGCCACCAGCAGAGGAGGACTCAATCAGCCCCAGCATTTT
. | TRBJ2-5 | once | TRBV4-1 | CASSQRGPRETQYF | TGCGCCAGCAGCCAGAGGGGACCGAGGGAGACCCAGTACTTC
TRBD1 | TRBJ1-5 | . | TRBV19 | CASSISQGGGSQPQHF | TGTGCCAGTAGTATATCACAGGGGGGGGGCAGTCAGCCCCAGCATTTT
. | TRBJ2-3 | . | TRBV29-1 | CSGGGADTQYF | TGCAGCGGGGGCGGGGCAGATACGCAGTATTTT
. | TRBJ2-2 | once | TRBV9 | CASSVAFRNTGELFF | TGTGCCAGCAGCGTAGCTTTCAGGAACACCGGGGAGCTGTTTTTT
. | TRBJ1-2 | . | TRBV30 | CAGGFGPLGYGYTF | TGTGCCGGGGGGTTCGGCCCTCTGGGCTATGGCTACACCTTC
. | TRBJ2-2 | . | TRBV5-1 | CASTPEGTGELFF | TGCGCCAGCACCCCGGAAGGGACCGGGGAGCTGTTTTTT
. | TRBJ1-5 | . | TRBV10-3 | CAISGGQNQPQHF | TGTGCCATCAGTGGCGGACAGAATCAGCCCCAGCATTTT
. | TRBJ1-2 | . | TRBV30 | CAWRPAPLVGGYTF | TGTGCCTGGAGGCCCGCCCCTCTGGTCGGAGGCTACACCTTC
. | TRBJ2-7 | . | TRBV5-1 | CASSLQFRDLDEQYF | TGCGCCAGCAGCTTGCAGTTCAGGGACCTTGACGAGCAGTACTTC
. | TRBJ1-5 | . | TRBV18 | CASSLQQGNSNQPQHF | TGTGCCAGCTCACTTCAACAGGGCAATAGCAATCAGCCCCAGCATTTT
. | TRBJ2-5 | . | TRBV14 | CASRGWVGIQETQYF | TGTGCCAGCAGGGGATGGGTTGGAATCCAAGAGACCCAGTACTTC
. | TRBJ2-7 | . | TRBV6-5 | CASSLDSQRYEQYF | TGTGCCAGCAGCCTAGACAGCCAACGCTACGAGCAGTACTTC
TRBD1 | TRBJ1-1 | once | TRBV19 | CASRQQGAGTEAFF | TGTGCCAGTAGGCAACAGGGGGCGGGCACTGAAGCTTTCTTT
TRBD1 | TRBJ1-2 | . | TRBV7-2 | CASRSSETGGNYGYTF | TGTGCCAGCAGATCCTCGGAGACAGGGGGCAACTATGGCTACACCTTC
. | TRBJ1-6 | . | TRBV4-1 | CASSPPFVGSPLHF | TGCGCCAGCAGCCCCCCCTTCGTGGGTTCACCCCTCCACTTT
. | TRBJ2-5 | . | TRBV5-1 | CASSLLRGQETQYF | TGCGCCAGCAGCTTGCTCAGGGGCCAAGAGACCCAGTACTTC